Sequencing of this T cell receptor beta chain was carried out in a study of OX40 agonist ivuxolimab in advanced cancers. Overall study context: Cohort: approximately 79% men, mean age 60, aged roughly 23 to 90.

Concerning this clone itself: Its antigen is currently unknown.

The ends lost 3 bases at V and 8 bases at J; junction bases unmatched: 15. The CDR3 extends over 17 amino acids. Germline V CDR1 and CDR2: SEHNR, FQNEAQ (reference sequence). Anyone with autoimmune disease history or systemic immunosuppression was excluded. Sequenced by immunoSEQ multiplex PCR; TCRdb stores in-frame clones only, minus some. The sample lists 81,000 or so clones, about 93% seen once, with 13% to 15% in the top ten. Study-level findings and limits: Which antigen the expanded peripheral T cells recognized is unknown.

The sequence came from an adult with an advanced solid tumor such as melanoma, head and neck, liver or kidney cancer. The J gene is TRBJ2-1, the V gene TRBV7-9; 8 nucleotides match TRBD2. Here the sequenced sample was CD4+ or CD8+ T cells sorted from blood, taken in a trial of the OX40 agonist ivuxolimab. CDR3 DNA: TGTGCCAGCAGCTTCCGTAGGACTAGCCGTTCGGCGGATGAGCAGTTCTTC. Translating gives CASSFRRTSRSADEQFF.